The rows below give T cell receptor beta chains drawn from one sample of a study of blood T cell repertoires in COVID-19. TCRdb's table, derived via immunoSEQ multiplex PCR, lists solely in-frame clones and lacks some. The profile shows roughly 330,000 clones, over 75% of them singletons. What was sequenced was PBMCs or T cells enriched from blood (not recorded which). The receptors were sampled from a man aged 25-40 years who had recovered from COVID-19. Both conserved end residues are part of each CDR3. Fields, in order: CDR3 DNA, CDR3 protein, V gene, clone size, CDR3 length, J gene, D gene. A D gene is named only where the DNA matches it firmly. Rows give clone size only sometimes, using once, few, many, or a class for an expanded clone.

cdr3_nt: TGTGCCAGTCCTGGGACAGACGCCTACGAGCAGTACTTC
cdr3_aa: CASPGTDAYEQYF
v_call: TRBV19
clone_size: NA
cdr3_length: 13
j_call: TRBJ2-7
d_call: TRBD1

cdr3_nt: TGTGCCAGCAGCTTAGTAGCTTACTCCTACGAGCAGTACTTC
cdr3_aa: CASSLVAYSYEQYF
v_call: TRBV7-8
clone_size: NA
cdr3_length: 14
j_call: TRBJ2-7
d_call: NA

cdr3_nt: TGTGCCAGCACCGTAGGAGGGGGGGGCACCACCGGGGAGCTGTTTTTT
cdr3_aa: CASTVGGGGTTGELFF
v_call: TRBV9
clone_size: NA
cdr3_length: 16
j_call: TRBJ2-2
d_call: NA

cdr3_nt: TGTGCCAGCAGCTCTACCGAGATCCGGGGCTACACCTTC
cdr3_aa: CASSSTEIRGYTF
v_call: TRBV6-5
clone_size: NA
cdr3_length: 13
j_call: TRBJ1-2
d_call: NA

cdr3_nt: TGCAGTGCTAGACGGACAGATGAAGCTTTCTTT
cdr3_aa: CSARRTDEAFF
v_call: TRBV20-1
clone_size: NA
cdr3_length: 11
j_call: TRBJ1-1
d_call: NA

cdr3_nt: TGTGCCAGCAGCTTGGTACAGGGAGCTTCACCCCTCCACTTT
cdr3_aa: CASSLVQGASPLHF
v_call: TRBV5-5
clone_size: NA
cdr3_length: 14
j_call: TRBJ1-6
d_call: NA

cdr3_nt: TGCGCCAGCAGCCGAGCACTAGCGGGGGGTAAGGAGACCCAGTACTTC
cdr3_aa: CASSRALAGGKETQYF
v_call: TRBV4-1
clone_size: NA
cdr3_length: 16
j_call: TRBJ2-5
d_call: TRBD2

cdr3_nt: TGTGCCAGCAGTGTGCGGCCTAGCGGAACCGGGGAGCTGTTTTTT
cdr3_aa: CASSVRPSGTGELFF
v_call: TRBV2
clone_size: NA
cdr3_length: 15
j_call: TRBJ2-2
d_call: TRBD2

cdr3_nt: TGCGCCAGCACCCCCGGGGGGGTAGGGAATGAAAAACTGTTTTTT
cdr3_aa: CASTPGGVGNEKLFF
v_call: TRBV5-1
clone_size: NA
cdr3_length: 15
j_call: TRBJ1-4
d_call: NA

cdr3_nt: TGTGCCTGGGGTACCGGCGGTGTAAATTCACCCCTCCACTTT
cdr3_aa: CAWGTGGVNSPLHF
v_call: TRBV30
clone_size: NA
cdr3_length: 14
j_call: TRBJ1-6
d_call: NA

cdr3_nt: TGTGCCACCAGTCTAGCGGGACAGGGGTTATATGAGCAGTTCTTC
cdr3_aa: CATSLAGQGLYEQFF
v_call: TRBV24-1
clone_size: NA
cdr3_length: 15
j_call: TRBJ2-1
d_call: NA

cdr3_nt: TGCGCCAGCAGCTTGGATGAGCGGGGGGGATCCTACGAGCAGTACTTC
cdr3_aa: CASSLDERGGSYEQYF
v_call: TRBV5-1
clone_size: NA
cdr3_length: 16
j_call: TRBJ2-7
d_call: TRBD2

cdr3_nt: TGCGCCAGCAGCCAAGACGGACTAGCCGGGGATACGCAGTATTTT
cdr3_aa: CASSQDGLAGDTQYF
v_call: TRBV4-1
clone_size: NA
cdr3_length: 15
j_call: TRBJ2-3
d_call: TRBD2

cdr3_nt: TGTGCCAGCAGCGCTCGACTTGTAAACTCAGATACGCAGTATTTT
cdr3_aa: CASSARLVNSDTQYF
v_call: TRBV7-9
clone_size: NA
cdr3_length: 15
j_call: TRBJ2-3
d_call: NA

cdr3_nt: TGTGCCATCAGTGTGAACCCAACAGGGGCTAACTATGGCTACACCTTC
cdr3_aa: CAISVNPTGANYGYTF
v_call: TRBV10-3
clone_size: NA
cdr3_length: 16
j_call: TRBJ1-2
d_call: TRBD1

cdr3_nt: TGTGCCAGCAGATCCCCGGGACAGACACCTTATAGCAATCAGCCCCAGCATTTT
cdr3_aa: CASRSPGQTPYSNQPQHF
v_call: TRBV2
clone_size: NA
cdr3_length: 18
j_call: TRBJ1-5
d_call: TRBD1

cdr3_nt: TGTGCCAGTAGTGGGAAGGGAGGGAGTCAAGAGACCCAGTACTTC
cdr3_aa: CASSGKGGSQETQYF
v_call: TRBV19
clone_size: NA
cdr3_length: 15
j_call: TRBJ2-5
d_call: TRBD2

cdr3_nt: TGTGCCAGCAGCTTGACAGGGTCGGAGGCTAACTATGGCTACACCTTC
cdr3_aa: CASSLTGSEANYGYTF
v_call: TRBV11-2
clone_size: NA
cdr3_length: 16
j_call: TRBJ1-2
d_call: TRBD1

cdr3_nt: TGTGCCAGCAGTGATAAGTGGGGAGGAGGCTACACCTTC
cdr3_aa: CASSDKWGGGYTF
v_call: TRBV25-1
clone_size: NA
cdr3_length: 13
j_call: TRBJ1-2
d_call: NA

cdr3_nt: TGTGCCAGCAGTTATAGCGGAACAGATACGCAGTATTTT
cdr3_aa: CASSYSGTDTQYF
v_call: TRBV2
clone_size: NA
cdr3_length: 13
j_call: TRBJ2-3
d_call: NA

cdr3_nt: TGTGCCAGTACCACACGGACAGGGGAATTGGGCAATGAGCAGTTCTTC
cdr3_aa: CASTTRTGELGNEQFF
v_call: TRBV19
clone_size: NA
cdr3_length: 16
j_call: TRBJ2-1
d_call: TRBD1

cdr3_nt: TGTGCCAGCAGCAGAGAGGTAGTAGGGGGCGTATTCGGTGGCTACACCTTC
cdr3_aa: CASSREVVGGVFGGYTF
v_call: TRBV5-4
clone_size: NA
cdr3_length: 17
j_call: TRBJ1-2
d_call: TRBD1

cdr3_nt: TGTGCCAGCAGCTTAGATCCGGCTCCGGGCTATGGCTACACCTTC
cdr3_aa: CASSLDPAPGYGYTF
v_call: TRBV7-8
clone_size: NA
cdr3_length: 15
j_call: TRBJ1-2
d_call: NA

cdr3_nt: TGCGCCAGCAGCTCTTCGGGACTAGCGGGGGGGCCGAATGAGCAGTTCTTC
cdr3_aa: CASSSSGLAGGPNEQFF
v_call: TRBV5-1
clone_size: once
cdr3_length: 17
j_call: TRBJ2-1
d_call: TRBD2

cdr3_nt: TGCAGCGTTGAAGATACAGTCAACTATGGCTACACCTTC
cdr3_aa: CSVEDTVNYGYTF
v_call: TRBV29-1
clone_size: once
cdr3_length: 13
j_call: TRBJ1-2
d_call: NA

cdr3_nt: TGTGCCAGCAGCGTTCAGGGGGGCAAAGATACGCAGTATTTT
cdr3_aa: CASSVQGGKDTQYF
v_call: TRBV9
clone_size: NA
cdr3_length: 14
j_call: TRBJ2-3
d_call: NA

cdr3_nt: TGTGCCAGCAGCGCCAGCCACAGGGGTGAAGCTTTCTTT
cdr3_aa: CASSASHRGEAFF
v_call: TRBV9
clone_size: NA
cdr3_length: 13
j_call: TRBJ1-1
d_call: TRBD1

cdr3_nt: TGTGCCAGCAGTGAAGGGAGTTGGCAGCCCCAGCATTTT
cdr3_aa: CASSEGSWQPQHF
v_call: TRBV25-1
clone_size: NA
cdr3_length: 13
j_call: TRBJ1-5
d_call: NA

cdr3_nt: TGTGCCAGCAGCCTCCGGGAAGATACGCAGTATTTT
cdr3_aa: CASSLREDTQYF
v_call: TRBV7-6
clone_size: NA
cdr3_length: 12
j_call: TRBJ2-3
d_call: NA

cdr3_nt: TGTGCCAGTAGTAGGGACGGGACAGGGCTATACGAGCAGTACTTC
cdr3_aa: CASSRDGTGLYEQYF
v_call: TRBV19
clone_size: NA
cdr3_length: 15
j_call: TRBJ2-7
d_call: TRBD1

cdr3_nt: TGTGCCAGCAGCGAGGGACAGGGGGCTAGGTATGGCTACACCTTC
cdr3_aa: CASSEGQGARYGYTF
v_call: TRBV9
clone_size: few
cdr3_length: 15
j_call: TRBJ1-2
d_call: TRBD1